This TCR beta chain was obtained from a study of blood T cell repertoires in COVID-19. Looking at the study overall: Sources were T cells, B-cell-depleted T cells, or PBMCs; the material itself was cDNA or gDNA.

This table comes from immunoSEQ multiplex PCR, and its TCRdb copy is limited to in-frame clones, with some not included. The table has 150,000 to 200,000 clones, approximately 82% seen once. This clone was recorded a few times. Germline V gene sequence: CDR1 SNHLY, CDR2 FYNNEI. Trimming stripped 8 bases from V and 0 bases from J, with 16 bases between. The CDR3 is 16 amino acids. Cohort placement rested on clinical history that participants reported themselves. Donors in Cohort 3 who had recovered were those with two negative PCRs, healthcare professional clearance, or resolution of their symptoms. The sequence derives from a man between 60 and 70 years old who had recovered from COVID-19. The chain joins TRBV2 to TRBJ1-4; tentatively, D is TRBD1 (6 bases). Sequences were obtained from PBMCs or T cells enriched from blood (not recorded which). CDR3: CASHRDTVATNEKLFF. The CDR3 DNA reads TGTGCCAGCCACCGGGACACCGTTGCAACTAATGAAAAACTGTTTTTT.